The clone carrying this T cell receptor beta chain was seen a handful of times. Its specificity is not known. These data are taken from a study of post-analysis software for immune sequencing data. At the level of the study: Disease courses included relapsing-remitting, secondary progressive and progressive-relapsing multiple sclerosis.

Study observations and caveats: Strong same-batch co-clustering of samples appeared with F measure clustering. Elevated frequency relative to controls characterized roughly 5 TRBV segments in patients, TRBV5-6, TRBV5-1 and TRBV20-1 among them. Normalized Chao1 diversity was significantly lower in multiple sclerosis patients than in controls.

Per the germline V gene, CDR1 is LGHDT and CDR2 is YNNKEL (reference sequence). V lost 5 bases and J lost 5, with 21 bases in between. The CDR3 is 16 residues long. TCR beta libraries were prepared from cDNA with unique molecular identifiers. T cells, about 0.95 to 10 million of them, yielded some 540,000 cDNA molecules. TCRdb analysed the PCR reads with MiXCR anew, one entry per CDR3 protein. The table lists some 240,000 distinct CDR3 sequences, around 34% of them singletons, with 4.5% to 5.5% in the top ten. V and J are TRBV3-1 and TRBJ1-1; possibly TRBD1 for D (5 bases). Sample: blood. The TCR sequence derives from a girl aged 10 to 17 with multiple sclerosis. The CDR3 DNA follows: TGTGCCAGCAGCGTCGGCGGGGGGAGGGGACGGACTGAAGCTTTCTTT. Translation gives CASSVGGGRGRTEAFF.